The 27 T cell receptor beta chains presented below share a single source sample, sequenced in a study of molecular identifiers for immune sequencing clone quantification (dated by TCRdb to 2017 to 2018). The library was made by PCR. Sequencing took place on a NextSeq 500. TCRdb passed the public sequencing reads through fastp at Q25 and MiXCR, retaining productive beta sequences. Records with the same CDR3 protein are collapsed into one entry carrying the most frequent genes and DNA. The sample records about 100,000 distinct CDR3 sequences, about 35% of which are singletons. The ten largest make up about 9.1% of the sample. The sample comprised naive CD8+ T cells from blood, with Jurkat cell RNA spiked in. The meaning of the sample's cell subset or site label: FACS-sorted CD8+CD4-CCR7+CD45RA+ naive T cells. The receptors stem from a human donor in good health. Some libraries in this study had Jurkat cell RNA spiked in.

Note on this clonotype: An end of the junction does not agree with germline; a read error may underlie this. This chain uses TRBV13 with TRBJ2-5, with D perhaps matching TRBD2 (6 bases). The CDR3 extends over 14 amino acids. The V gene's germline CDR1 is PRHDT and CDR2 FYEKMQ (reference sequence). The CDR3 nucleotides are TGTGCCAGCTCCCGACTAGGGTACCAAGACACCCAGTACTTT. It encodes CASSRLGYQDTQYF. Full variable domain (outside the CDR3, taken from reference TRBV13 and TRBJ2-5): AAGVIQSPRHLIKEKRETATLKCYPIPRHDTVYWYQQGPGQDPQFLISFYEKMQSDKGSIPDRFSAQQFSDYHSELNMSSLELGDSALYFCASSRLGYQDTQYFGPGTRLLVL.

V is TRBV28 and J is TRBJ1-4; 7 nucleotides agree with TRBD1. This CDR3 spans 17 amino acids. V shed 5 bases and J 0 bases; nucleotides not matched to a gene: 9. The germline gives CDR1 MDHEN, CDR2 SYDVKM. CDR3 region: CASSRTGAISTNEKLFF. Written as DNA, the CDR3 is TGTGCCAGCAGTAGGACAGGCGCTATTTCAACTAATGAAAAACTGTTTTTT.

This clonotype was counted a few times. The genes are TRBV27 and TRBJ2-7; unclear D gene. Trimming left V 5 bases short and J 2 bases short, with 13 bases between. The CDR3 runs to 14 residues. CDR1 and CDR2 from the germline V gene are MNHEY and SMNVEV (reference sequence). Written as DNA, the CDR3 is TGTGCCAGCAGTAGTCATCCGGGTGCCTACGAGCAGTACTTC. It specifies CASSSHPGAYEQYF.

A word on this clonotype: Since a much larger clone is just one base distant, this may be a read error. V is TRBV29-1 and J is TRBJ2-3, with 11 positions matching TRBD2. Germline loops: CDR1 SQVTM, CDR2 ANQGSEA. The CDR3 sequence is 14 residues long. Written as DNA, the CDR3 is TGCAGCGCGGGAACTAGCGGGGGTTTTAGACCGCAGTGTTTT. This translates into CSAGTSGGFRPQCF.

Only a few counts were recorded for this clonotype. The chain recombines TRBV6-6 with TRBJ2-3, with no clear D. The CDR3 runs to 13 residues. Germline loops: CDR1 MNHNY, CDR2 SVGAGI (reference sequence). Trimming left V 2 bases short and J 6 bases short, with 9 bases between. As DNA, the CDR3 is TGTGCCAGCAGTTACGGCGCGTGGGATACGCAGTATTTT. Translation: CASSYGAWDTQYF.

Concerning this clonotype: A much bigger clone sits one base away, suggesting this may be a read error. This chain joins TRBV4-1 and TRBJ2-3; D uncertain. The V and J ends lost 1 base and 8 bases respectively, with 1 base between them. The CDR3 sequence is 10 residues long. Germline lookup yields CDR1 MGHRA and CDR2 YSYEKL. The CDR3 is CASSQGTQYF. DNA for the CDR3: TGCGCCAGCAGCCAAGGTACGCAGTATTTT.

This clonotype appeared many times. The rearrangement links TRBV7-8 to TRBJ2-7, with D possibly being TRBD1 (5 bases). Germline CDR1 reads SGHVS; CDR2 reads FQNEAQ. Between the trimmed V and J ends, which lost 6 bases and 4 bases, there was a span of 13 bases. CDR3 size: 13 residues. The CDR3 DNA sequence: TGTGCCAGCAGAGGGGCCCTATCTTACGAGCAGTACTTC. This gives the protein CASRGALSYEQYF.

Many counts were recorded for this clonotype. The gene calls are TRBV29-1 and TRBJ2-7; 8 bases align to TRBD1. CDR1 is SQVTM and CDR2 is ANQGSEA in the germline V gene. The ends lost 4 bases at V and 1 base at J; junction bases unmatched: 12. This CDR3 has 16 residues. The chain's CDR3 is CSVVGPTGQGSYEQYF. The CDR3 bases are TGCAGCGTTGTAGGACCCACCGGACAGGGATCCTACGAGCAGTACTTC.

The chain couples TRBV20-1 to TRBJ2-7, with D tentatively TRBD2 (6 bases). Per the germline V gene, CDR1 is DFQATT and CDR2 is SNEGSKA (reference sequence). The CDR3 length is 14 residues. Trimming shortened V by 1 base and J by 2 bases, and 12 bases separated the two germline ends. The CDR3 nucleotides read TGCAGTGCTAGAGTGGTGCGGGATCCCTACGAGCAGTACTTC. This sequence encodes CSARVVRDPYEQYF.

Comment on this clonotype: The junction shows a germline mismatch at one end, possibly a read error. This chain uses TRBV28 with TRBJ1-6; D remains unclear. Per germline, CDR1 MDHEN and CDR2 SYDVKM. This CDR3 has 15 residues. The CDR3 here is CASSFGRGNKSPLHF. The DNA for the CDR3 is TGTGCCAGCAGTTTCGGAAGAGGGAATAAATCACCCCTCCACTTT.

The V call is TRBV11-2, the J call TRBJ2-3; maybe TRBD2 (7 bases). The ends were cut back, 5 bases at V and 3 bases at J, with 21 bases in the middle. This CDR3 has 17 residues. Germline values: CDR1 SGHAT, CDR2 FQNNGV. Here the CDR3 reads CASSAGKGGMGTDTQYF. CDR3 bases: TGTGCCAGCAGCGCCGGGAAGGGGGGGATGGGGACAGATACGCAGTATTTT. The entire variable domain, with the rest obtained from reference TRBV11-2 and TRBJ2-3, is as follows: EAGVAQSPRYKIIEKRQSVAFWCNPISGHATLYWYQQILGQGPKLLIQFQNNGVVDDSQLPKDRFSAERLKGVDSTLKIQPAKLEDSAVYLCASSAGKGGMGTDTQYFGPGTRLTVL.

This chain joins TRBV7-2 and TRBJ2-7; a weak D match, TRBD1 (6 bases). The CDR3 sequence is 13 residues long. Trimming cost V 5 bases and J 6 bases, with 14 bases left between them. CDR1 and CDR2 from the germline V gene are SGHTA and FQGNSA. DNA of the CDR3: TGTGCCAGCAGCCGAGTCAGGGGCGGCGAGCAGTACTTC. Protein product: CASSRVRGGEQYF.

In this sample, this clonotype turned up once. A junction end diverges from the germline sequence, so it may reflect a read error. The rearrangement links TRBV7-2 to TRBJ1-5; the D is unclear. This CDR3 comprises 16 residues. Germline-derived CDR1 and CDR2 are SGHTA and FQGNSA. The CDR3 bases are TGTGCCAGCAGCTTAGGAGGAGGGATTAGCAATCAGCTCCAGCATTTT. Amino acids: CASSLGGGISNQLQHF.

To note about this clonotype: Likely a read error: the CDR3 ends without its conserved phenylalanine or tryptophan. V is TRBV7-9 and J is TRBJ2-5; no clear D gene. Trimming stripped 4 bases from V and 4 bases from J, with 7 bases between. Germline V lookup: CDR1 SEHNR, CDR2 FQNEAQ (reference sequence). The CDR3 is 12 residues long. The CDR3 loop is CASSSPRETQYI. The CDR3, as DNA: TGTGCCAGCAGCTCGCCCCGAGAGACCCAGTACATC.

This clonotype was observed at least ten times. The V and J genes are TRBV7-2 and TRBJ2-1, with D possibly matching TRBD1 (6 bases). Trimming pared 3 bases from V and 2 bases from J, leaving 14 bases between. This CDR3 is 16 amino acids long. CDR1 SGHTA and CDR2 FQGNSA come from the germline V gene. CDR3 nucleotide sequence: TGTGCCAGCAGCTTGGACAGCGGTGGGCCCTACAATGAGCAGTTCTTC. Amino acid sequence: CASSLDSGGPYNEQFF.

Comment on this clonotype: The CDR3 ends on some other residue instead of the conserved phenylalanine or tryptophan, so this is likely a read error. The genes are TRBV10-2 and TRBJ1-5, with unresolved D. Germline V gives CDR1 WSHSY, CDR2 SAAADI. CDR3 size: 12 residues. V lost 2 bases and J 7 bases, leaving 6 bases between the germline ends. In DNA form, the CDR3 reads TGCGCCAGCAGTGAGGCAAGACAGCCCCAGCATTCT. This translates into CASSEARQPQHS.

V usage is TRBV6-5 and J usage is TRBJ2-2; no firm D call. The CDR3 covers 15 residues. V shed 2 bases and J shed 2 bases, with 9 bases lying between them. Germline loops: CDR1 MNHEY, CDR2 SVGAGI. CDR3 nucleotide sequence: TGTGCCAGCAGTTACCTGGACCCAAACACCGGGGAGCTGTTTTTT. Residues: CASSYLDPNTGELFF.

The gene calls are TRBV6-5 and TRBJ2-3; 8 nucleotides align to TRBD2. CDR3 length equals 19 residues. Trimming took 11 bases from V and 2 from J; bases not matched to a gene: 24. Germline loops: CDR1 MNHEY, CDR2 SVGAGI. Here the CDR3 DNA reads TGTGCCCCAATCCGGGGCGGGAGGACTCGATCTAGGATCACAGATACGCAGTATTTT. It is translated as CAPIRGGRTRSRITDTQYF.

This clonotype was detected ten times or more. This sequence joins TRBV28 and TRBJ2-5, with D perhaps TRBD2 (5 bases). Germline-derived CDR1 and CDR2 are MDHEN and SYDVKM. The V end lost 7 bases, the J end lost 11 bases, and 23 bases lay between the germline ends. The CDR3 has 14 residues. CDR3 region: CASKERPSKPEQYF. CDR3 DNA sequence: TGTGCCAGCAAAGAGCGGCCGTCCAAGCCGGAACAGTACTTC.

The CDR3 DNA reads TGCAGCGTTGAAGATCTTGGCGAGCAGTACTTC. Translation: CSVEDLGEQYF. The chain joins TRBV29-1 to TRBJ2-7; D unclear. Germline CDR1 and CDR2: SQVTM and ANQGSEA. The CDR3 length is 11 residues. The V end was cut by 0 bases, the J end by 6 bases, with 6 bases between.

The rearrangement uses TRBV6-2 or TRBV6-3 and TRBJ2-4; D tentatively reads TRBD1 or TRBD2 (6 bases each). The V gene lost 4 bases and the J gene lost 5 bases, with 15 bases spanning the gap. This CDR3 spans 15 amino acids. The germline gives CDR1 MNHEY, CDR2 SVGEGT. The CDR3: CASSSGLGGQNIQYF. CDR3 bases: TGTGCCAGCAGTTCCGGCCTGGGGGGCCAAAACATTCAGTACTTC.

This clonotype was seen a handful of times. The J gene is TRBJ2-5, the V gene TRBV7-2; tentative D call: TRBD2 (7 bases). This CDR3 has 13 residues. With 5 bases removed from V and 3 bases from J, the gap between germline ends came to 10 bases. Germline V gives CDR1 SGHTA, CDR2 FQGNSA. The CDR3 nucleotides read TGTGCCAGCAGCATAGGGGGGGAAGAGACCCAGTACTTC. Translation: CASSIGGEETQYF.

This clonotype turned up a few times. The gene calls are TRBV2 and TRBJ2-1; 7 bases match TRBD2. The CDR3 runs 11 residues. Germline CDR1 SNHLY, CDR2 FYNNEI. Germline trimming cut 8 bases from V and 7 bases from J; bases unmatched to any gene: 2. CDR3 in amino acids: CASGGGNEQFF. As DNA, the CDR3 is TGTGCCAGCGGCGGGGGAAATGAGCAGTTCTTC.

V is TRBV16 and J is TRBJ2-7, with 7 bases matching TRBD1. The V gene end was trimmed by 5 bases and the J gene end by 2 bases; junction bases not matched to a gene: 9. Germline values: CDR1 KGHSY, CDR2 FQNENV. The CDR3 loop spans 15 amino acids. The CDR3 reads CASSENVQGAYEQYF. CDR3 in DNA: TGTGCCAGCAGCGAAAACGTCCAGGGGGCCTACGAGCAGTACTTC.

This clonotype has more than one count but fewer than ten. This chain links TRBV12-3 or TRBV12-4 with TRBJ1-5; D gene unclear. CDR3 length: 12 residues. V lost 1 base, J lost 7 bases, and 5 bases lay in between. CDR3 DNA sequence: TGTGCCAGCAGTTTAGGTACCCAGCCCCAGCATTTT. Encoded protein: CASSLGTQPQHF.

This clonotype was observed a handful of times. This sequence joins TRBV9 and TRBJ1-1; D gene ambiguous. V lost 0 bases and J lost 8, with 8 bases in between. Germline V gene data show CDR1 as SGDLS and CDR2 as YYNGEE. This CDR3 has 12 amino acids. CDR3: CASSVADSEAFF. In DNA form, the CDR3 reads TGTGCCAGCAGCGTAGCGGACTCGGAAGCTTTCTTT.

This clonotype was observed a few times. V and J are TRBV20-1 and TRBJ2-3; D not resolved. Germline V gene data show CDR1 as DFQATT and CDR2 as SNEGSKA (reference sequence). The CDR3 totals 14 residues. Trimming stripped 2 bases from V and 2 bases from J, with 11 bases between. The CDR3 spells CSARTVVHTDTQYF. In DNA form, the CDR3 reads TGCAGTGCTAGAACGGTAGTACACACAGATACGCAGTATTTT.